The sample holds many counts of the clone carrying this T cell receptor beta chain. The antigen remains unidentified. The CDR3 extends over 15 amino acids. J lost 8 bases, V lost 0 bases, and 9 bases had no gene match. Per the germline V gene, CDR1 is MNHEY and CDR2 is SVGAGI. The source of the sample is a study of Graves' ophthalmopathy and Graves' hyperthyroidism. Whole-study results and caveats: Thyroid clonotypes that were expanded above 0.001 frequency mostly also appeared in blood.

Other autoimmune disease, uncontrolled infection, pregnancy and lactation led to exclusion. Out of 7.5 to 10 ml of fresh peripheral blood, PBMCs were obtained. As the template, RNA transcripts were used to amplify TCR beta CDR3 regions. Second-round multiplex PCR followed a first-round RT-PCR using HTBI primers. TCRdb re-analysed the multiplex PCR reads in MiXCR, keeping a single row per CDR3 protein. Of around 400,000 distinct CDR3 sequences in the sample, 18% are singletons; the top ten hold more than 1.5%. Sequencing used peripheral blood. This rearrangement joins TRBV6-5 to TRBJ1-2; TRBD1 agrees at 7 bases. The clonotype originates from a woman younger than 30 with Graves' ophthalmopathy. The CDR3 DNA reads TGTGCCAGCAGTTACTCGATGGCAGTACAGGGGGGCTACACCTTC. Protein: CASSYSMAVQGGYTF.